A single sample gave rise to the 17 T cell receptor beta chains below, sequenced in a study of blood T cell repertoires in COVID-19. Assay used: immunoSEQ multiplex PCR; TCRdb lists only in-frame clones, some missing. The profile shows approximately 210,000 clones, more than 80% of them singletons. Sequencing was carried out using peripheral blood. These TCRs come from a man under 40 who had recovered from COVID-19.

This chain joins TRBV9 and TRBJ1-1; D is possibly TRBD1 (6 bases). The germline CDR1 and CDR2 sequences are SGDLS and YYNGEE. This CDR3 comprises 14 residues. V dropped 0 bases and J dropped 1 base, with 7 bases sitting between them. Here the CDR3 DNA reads TGTGCCAGCAGCGTAGGGACAGAGAACACTGAAGCTTTCTTT. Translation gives CASSVGTENTEAFF.

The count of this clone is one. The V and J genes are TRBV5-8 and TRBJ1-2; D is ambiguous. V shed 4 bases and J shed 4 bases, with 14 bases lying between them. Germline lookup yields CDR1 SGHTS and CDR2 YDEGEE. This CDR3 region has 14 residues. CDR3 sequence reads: CASSPLVLTYGYTF. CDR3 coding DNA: TGTGCCAGCAGCCCCTTAGTTCTAACCTATGGCTACACCTTC.

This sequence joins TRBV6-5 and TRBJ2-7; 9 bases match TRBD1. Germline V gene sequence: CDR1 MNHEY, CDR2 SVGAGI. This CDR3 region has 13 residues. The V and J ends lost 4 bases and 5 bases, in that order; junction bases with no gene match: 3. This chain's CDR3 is CASSSRDRDEQYF. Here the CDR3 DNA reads TGTGCCAGCAGTTCACGGGACAGGGACGAGCAGTACTTC.

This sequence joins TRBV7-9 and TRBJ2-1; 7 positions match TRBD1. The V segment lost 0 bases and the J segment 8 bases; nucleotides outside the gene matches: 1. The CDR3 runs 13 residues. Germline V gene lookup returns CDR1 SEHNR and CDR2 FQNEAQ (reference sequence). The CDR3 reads CASSLAGGYEQFF. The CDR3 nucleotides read TGTGCCAGCAGCTTAGCAGGGGGCTATGAGCAGTTCTTC.

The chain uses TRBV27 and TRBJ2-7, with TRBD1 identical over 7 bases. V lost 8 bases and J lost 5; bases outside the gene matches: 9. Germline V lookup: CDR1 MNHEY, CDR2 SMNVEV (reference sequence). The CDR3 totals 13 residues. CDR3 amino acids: CASGIQTGNEQYF. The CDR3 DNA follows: TGTGCCAGCGGCATCCAGACAGGGAACGAGCAGTACTTC.

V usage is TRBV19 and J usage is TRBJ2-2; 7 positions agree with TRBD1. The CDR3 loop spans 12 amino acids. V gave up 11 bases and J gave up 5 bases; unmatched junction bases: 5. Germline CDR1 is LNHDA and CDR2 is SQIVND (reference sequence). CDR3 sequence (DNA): TGTGCCGCTACGACAGGGACCGGGGAGCTGTTTTTT. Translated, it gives CAATTGTGELFF.

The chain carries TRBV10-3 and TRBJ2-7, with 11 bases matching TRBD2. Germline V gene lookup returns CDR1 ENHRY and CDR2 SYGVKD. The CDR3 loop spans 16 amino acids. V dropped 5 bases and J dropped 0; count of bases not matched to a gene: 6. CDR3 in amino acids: CAISRITSGGSYEQYF. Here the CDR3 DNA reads TGTGCCATCAGTCGCATAACTAGCGGGGGCTCCTACGAGCAGTACTTC.

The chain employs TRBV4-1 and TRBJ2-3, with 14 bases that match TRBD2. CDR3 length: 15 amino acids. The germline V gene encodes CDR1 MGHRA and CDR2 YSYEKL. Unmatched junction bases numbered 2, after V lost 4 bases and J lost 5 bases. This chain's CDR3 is CASSPGLAGVDTQYF. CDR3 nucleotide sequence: TGCGCCAGCAGCCCGGGACTAGCGGGGGTAGATACGCAGTATTTT.

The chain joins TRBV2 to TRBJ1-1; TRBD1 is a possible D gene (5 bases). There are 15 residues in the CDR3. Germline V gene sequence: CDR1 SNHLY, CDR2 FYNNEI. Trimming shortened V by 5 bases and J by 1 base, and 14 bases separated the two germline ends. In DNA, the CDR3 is TGTGCCAGCAGTCCAAGCCGGACAAGGAACACTGAAGCTTTCTTT. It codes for CASSPSRTRNTEAFF.

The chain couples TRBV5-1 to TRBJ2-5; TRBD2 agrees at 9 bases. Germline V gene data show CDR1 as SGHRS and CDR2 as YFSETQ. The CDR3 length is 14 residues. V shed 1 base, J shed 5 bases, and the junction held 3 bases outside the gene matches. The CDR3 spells CASSLISGGETQYF. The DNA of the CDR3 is TGCGCCAGCAGCTTGATTAGCGGGGGTGAGACCCAGTACTTC.

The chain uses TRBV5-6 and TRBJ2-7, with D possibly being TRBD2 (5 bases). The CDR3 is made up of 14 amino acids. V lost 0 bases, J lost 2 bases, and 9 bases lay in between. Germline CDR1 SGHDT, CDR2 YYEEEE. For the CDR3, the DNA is TGTGCCAGCAGCTTGGCTACCGGGGCCTACGAGCAGTACTTC. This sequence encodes CASSLATGAYEQYF.

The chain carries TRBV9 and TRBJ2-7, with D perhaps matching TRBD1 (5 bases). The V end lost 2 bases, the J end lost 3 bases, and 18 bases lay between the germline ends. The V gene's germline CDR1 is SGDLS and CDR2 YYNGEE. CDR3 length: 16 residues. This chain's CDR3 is CASSVGGSQAFYEQYF. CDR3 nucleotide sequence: TGTGCCAGCAGCGTCGGTGGCTCACAGGCTTTCTACGAGCAGTACTTC.

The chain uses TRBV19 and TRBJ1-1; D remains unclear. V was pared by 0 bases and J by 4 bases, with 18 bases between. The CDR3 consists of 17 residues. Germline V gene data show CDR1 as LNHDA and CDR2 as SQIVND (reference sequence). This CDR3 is CASSIDREAVSRTEAFF. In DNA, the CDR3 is TGTGCCAGTAGTATAGATCGGGAGGCAGTCTCGCGCACTGAAGCTTTCTTT.

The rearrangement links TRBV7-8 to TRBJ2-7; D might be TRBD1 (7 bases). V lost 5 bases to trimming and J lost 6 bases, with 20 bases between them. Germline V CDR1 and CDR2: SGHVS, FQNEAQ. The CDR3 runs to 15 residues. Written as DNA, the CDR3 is TGTGCCAGCAGCCCCCCCGACAGGGACTTACTCGAGCAGTACTTC. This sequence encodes CASSPPDRDLLEQYF. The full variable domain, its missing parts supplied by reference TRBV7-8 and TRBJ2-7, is GAGVSQSPRYKVAKRGQDVALRCDPISGHVSLFWYQQALGQGPEFLTYFQNEAQLDKSGLPSDRFFAERPEGSVSTLKIQRTQQEDSAVYLCASSPPDRDLLEQYFGPGTRLTVT.

This CDR3 is CASSLWDRPETQYF. The CDR3 DNA reads TGTGCCAGTAGTCTCTGGGACAGGCCAGAGACCCAGTACTTC. The rearrangement uses TRBV19 and TRBJ2-5, with 8 bases identical to TRBD1. The trim removed 5 bases at V and 4 bases at J, leaving 6 bases unmatched. This CDR3 has 14 amino acids. Germline lookup yields CDR1 LNHDA and CDR2 SQIVND (reference sequence).

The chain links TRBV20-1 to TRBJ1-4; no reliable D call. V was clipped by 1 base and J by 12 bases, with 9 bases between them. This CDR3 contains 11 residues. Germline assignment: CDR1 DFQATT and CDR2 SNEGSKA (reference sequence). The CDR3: CSARAPRELFF. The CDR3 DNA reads TGCAGTGCTAGAGCCCCCCGGGAACTGTTTTTT.

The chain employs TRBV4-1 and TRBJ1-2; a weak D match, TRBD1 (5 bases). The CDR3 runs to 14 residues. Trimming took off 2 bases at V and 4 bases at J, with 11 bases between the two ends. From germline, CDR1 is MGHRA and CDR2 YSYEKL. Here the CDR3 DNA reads TGCGCCAGCAGCCAACCGACGGACACCTATGGCTACACCTTC. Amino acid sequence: CASSQPTDTYGYTF.